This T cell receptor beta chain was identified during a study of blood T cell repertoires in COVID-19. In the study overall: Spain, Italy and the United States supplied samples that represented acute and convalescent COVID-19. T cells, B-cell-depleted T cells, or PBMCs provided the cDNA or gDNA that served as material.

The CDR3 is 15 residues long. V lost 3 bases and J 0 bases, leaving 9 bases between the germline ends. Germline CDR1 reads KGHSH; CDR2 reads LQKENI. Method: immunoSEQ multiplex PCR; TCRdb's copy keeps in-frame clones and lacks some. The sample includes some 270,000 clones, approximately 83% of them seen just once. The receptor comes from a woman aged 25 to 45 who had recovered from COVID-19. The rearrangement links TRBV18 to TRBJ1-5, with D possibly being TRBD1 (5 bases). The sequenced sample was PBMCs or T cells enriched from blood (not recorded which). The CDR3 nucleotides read TGTGCCAGCTCACCGTCCAGGGCTAGCAATCAGCCCCAGCATTTT. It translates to CASSPSRASNQPQHF.